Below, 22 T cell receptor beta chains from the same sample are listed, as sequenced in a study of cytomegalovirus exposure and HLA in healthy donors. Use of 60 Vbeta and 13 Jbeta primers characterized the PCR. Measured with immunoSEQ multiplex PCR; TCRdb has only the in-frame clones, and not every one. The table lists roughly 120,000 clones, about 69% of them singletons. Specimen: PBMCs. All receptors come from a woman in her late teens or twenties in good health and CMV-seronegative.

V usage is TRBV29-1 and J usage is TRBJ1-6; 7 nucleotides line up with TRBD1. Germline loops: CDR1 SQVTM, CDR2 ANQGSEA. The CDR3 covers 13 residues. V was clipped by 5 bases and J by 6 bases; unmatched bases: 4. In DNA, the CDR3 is TGCAGCGTTTATACAGGGGCTAATTCACCCCTCCACTTT. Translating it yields CSVYTGANSPLHF. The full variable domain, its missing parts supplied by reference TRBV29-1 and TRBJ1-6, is SAVISQKPSRDICQRGTSLTIQCQVDSQVTMMFWYRQQPGQSLTLIATANQGSEATYESGFVIDKFPISRPNLTFSTLTVSNMSPEDSSIYLCSVYTGANSPLHFGNGTRLTVT.

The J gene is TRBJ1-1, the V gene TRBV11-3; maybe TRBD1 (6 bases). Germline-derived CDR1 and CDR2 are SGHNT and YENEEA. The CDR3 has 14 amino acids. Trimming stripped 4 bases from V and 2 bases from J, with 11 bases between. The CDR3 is CASSSKGDNTEAFF. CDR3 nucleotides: TGTGCCAGCAGCTCTAAGGGGGACAACACTGAAGCTTTCTTT.

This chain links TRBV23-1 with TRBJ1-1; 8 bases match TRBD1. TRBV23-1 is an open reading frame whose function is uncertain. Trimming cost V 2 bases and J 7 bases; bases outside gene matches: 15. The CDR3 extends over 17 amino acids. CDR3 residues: CASSQRTHRDRPLEAFF. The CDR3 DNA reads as TGCGCCAGCAGTCAAAGGACCCACCGGGACAGGCCGCTTGAAGCTTTCTTT.

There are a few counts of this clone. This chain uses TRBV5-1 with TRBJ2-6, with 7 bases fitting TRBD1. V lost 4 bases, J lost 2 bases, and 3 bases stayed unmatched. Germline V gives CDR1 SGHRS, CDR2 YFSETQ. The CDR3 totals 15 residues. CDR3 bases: TGCGCCAGCAGCGGGGGACAGACTGGGGCCAACGTCCTGACTTTC. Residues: CASSGGQTGANVLTF.

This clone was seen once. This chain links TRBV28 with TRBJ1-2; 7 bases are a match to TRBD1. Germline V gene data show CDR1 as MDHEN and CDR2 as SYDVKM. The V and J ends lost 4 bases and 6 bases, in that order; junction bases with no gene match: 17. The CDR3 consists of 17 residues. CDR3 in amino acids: CASSSGRSARDSDGYTF. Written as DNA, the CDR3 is TGTGCCAGCAGTTCGGGTCGGTCGGCCCGGGACAGCGATGGCTACACCTTC.

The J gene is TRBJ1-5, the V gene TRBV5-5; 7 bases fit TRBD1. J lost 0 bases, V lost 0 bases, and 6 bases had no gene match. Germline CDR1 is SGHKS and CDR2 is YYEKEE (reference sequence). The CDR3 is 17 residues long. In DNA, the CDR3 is TGTGCCAGCAGCTTGGGGGGACAGCCGTATAGCAATCAGCCCCAGCATTTT. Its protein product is CASSLGGQPYSNQPQHF.

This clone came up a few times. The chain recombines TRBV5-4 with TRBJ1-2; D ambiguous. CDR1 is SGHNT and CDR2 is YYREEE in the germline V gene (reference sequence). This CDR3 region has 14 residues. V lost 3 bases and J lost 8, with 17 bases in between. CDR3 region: CASSYGSPSWGYTF. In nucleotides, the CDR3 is TGTGCCAGCAGCTACGGGTCACCAAGTTGGGGCTACACCTTC.

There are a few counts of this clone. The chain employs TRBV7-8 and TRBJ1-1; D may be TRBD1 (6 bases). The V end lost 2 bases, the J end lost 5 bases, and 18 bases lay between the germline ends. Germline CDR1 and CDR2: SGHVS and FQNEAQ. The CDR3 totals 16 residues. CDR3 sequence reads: CASSLRPIGGGTEAFF. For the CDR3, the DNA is TGTGCCAGCAGCTTACGGCCTATAGGGGGGGGGACTGAAGCTTTCTTT.

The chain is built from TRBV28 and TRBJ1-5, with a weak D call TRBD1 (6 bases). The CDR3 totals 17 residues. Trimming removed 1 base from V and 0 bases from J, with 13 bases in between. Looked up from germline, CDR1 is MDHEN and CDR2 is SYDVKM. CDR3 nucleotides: TGTGCCAGCAGTTTATCAGCGGGGGGCTATAGCAATCAGCCCCAGCATTTT. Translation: CASSLSAGGYSNQPQHF.

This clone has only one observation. The CDR3 DNA sequence: TGCGCCAGCAGCCAAGGCCAGGGGACAGGGACCTATGGCTACACCTTC. This translates into CASSQGQGTGTYGYTF. The chain has TRBV4-1 and TRBJ1-2; 9 positions agree with TRBD1. V lost 1 base, J lost 4 bases, and 7 bases stayed unmatched. The CDR3 contains 16 residues. Germline CDR1 and CDR2: MGHRA and YSYEKL.

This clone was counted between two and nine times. CDR3 protein: CASRSRDSSNQPQHF. The CDR3 DNA reads as TGTGCCAGCAGGTCCCGGGACTCTAGCAATCAGCCCCAGCATTTT. The chain links TRBV6-6 to TRBJ1-5; possible D gene TRBD1, 5 bases. Germline loops: CDR1 MNHNY, CDR2 SVGAGI (reference sequence). The ends were cut back, 6 bases at V and 0 bases at J, with 12 bases in the middle. The CDR3 has 15 amino acids.

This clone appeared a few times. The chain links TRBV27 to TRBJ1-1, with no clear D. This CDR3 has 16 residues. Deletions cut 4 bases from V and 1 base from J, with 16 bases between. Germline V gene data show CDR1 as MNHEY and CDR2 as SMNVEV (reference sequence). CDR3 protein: CASSSPPGRRNTEAFF. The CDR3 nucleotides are TGTGCCAGCAGTTCCCCGCCCGGGAGGAGGAACACTGAAGCTTTCTTT.

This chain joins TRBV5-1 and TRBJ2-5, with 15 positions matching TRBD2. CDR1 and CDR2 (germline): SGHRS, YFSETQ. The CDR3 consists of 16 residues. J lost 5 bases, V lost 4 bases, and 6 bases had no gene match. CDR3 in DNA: TGCGCCAGCAGCCGGGGGACTAGCGGGGGGCAGGAGACCCAGTACTTC. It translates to CASSRGTSGGQETQYF.

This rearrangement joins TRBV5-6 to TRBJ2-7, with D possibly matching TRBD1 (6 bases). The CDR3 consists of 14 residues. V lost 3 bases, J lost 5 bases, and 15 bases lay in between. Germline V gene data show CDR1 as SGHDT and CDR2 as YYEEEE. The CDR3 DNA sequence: TGTGCCAGCAGCTGGGGACAACCGGGCGACGAGCAGTACTTC. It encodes CASSWGQPGDEQYF.

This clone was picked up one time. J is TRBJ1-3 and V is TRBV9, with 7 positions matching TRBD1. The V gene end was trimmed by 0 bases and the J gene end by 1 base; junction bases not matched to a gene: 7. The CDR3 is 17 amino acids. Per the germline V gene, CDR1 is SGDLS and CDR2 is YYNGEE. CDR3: CASSVEGAGLSGNTIYF. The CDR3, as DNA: TGTGCCAGCAGCGTAGAGGGGGCAGGGCTGTCTGGAAACACCATATATTTT.

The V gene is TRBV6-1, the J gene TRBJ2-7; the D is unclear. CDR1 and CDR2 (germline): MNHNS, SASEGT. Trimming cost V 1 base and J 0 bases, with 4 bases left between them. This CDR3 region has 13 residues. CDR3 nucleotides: TGTGCCAGCAGTGAAGGGGCCTCCTACGAGCAGTACTTC. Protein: CASSEGASYEQYF.

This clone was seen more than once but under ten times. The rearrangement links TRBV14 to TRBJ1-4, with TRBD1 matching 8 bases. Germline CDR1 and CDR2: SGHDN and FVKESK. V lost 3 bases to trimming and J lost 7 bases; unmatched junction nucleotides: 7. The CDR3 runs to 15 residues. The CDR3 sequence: CASSHLGQGSEKLFF. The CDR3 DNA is TGTGCCAGCAGCCACCTCGGACAGGGAAGTGAAAAACTGTTTTTT.

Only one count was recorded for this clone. Here the CDR3 DNA reads TGTGCCAGCCGACTCGGGGGGGCCAACAATCAGCCCCAGCATTTT. It specifies CASRLGGANNQPQHF. The chain carries TRBV28 and TRBJ1-5, with D perhaps matching TRBD1 (6 bases). CDR1 and CDR2 from the germline V gene are MDHEN and SYDVKM. The CDR3 is made up of 15 amino acids. Trimming removed 8 bases at V and 3 bases at J, with 17 bases between.

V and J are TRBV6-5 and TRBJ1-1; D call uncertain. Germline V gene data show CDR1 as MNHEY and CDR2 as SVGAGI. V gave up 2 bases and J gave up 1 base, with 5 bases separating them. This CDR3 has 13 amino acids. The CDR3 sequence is CASSYRQNTEAFF. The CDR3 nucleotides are TGTGCCAGCAGTTACCGACAGAACACTGAAGCTTTCTTT.

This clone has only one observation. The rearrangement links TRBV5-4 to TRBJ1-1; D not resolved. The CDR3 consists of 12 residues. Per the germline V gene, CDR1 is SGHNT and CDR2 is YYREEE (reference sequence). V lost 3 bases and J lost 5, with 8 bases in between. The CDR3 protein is CASSSARTEAFF. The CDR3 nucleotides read TGTGCCAGCAGCTCCGCGAGGACTGAAGCTTTCTTT.

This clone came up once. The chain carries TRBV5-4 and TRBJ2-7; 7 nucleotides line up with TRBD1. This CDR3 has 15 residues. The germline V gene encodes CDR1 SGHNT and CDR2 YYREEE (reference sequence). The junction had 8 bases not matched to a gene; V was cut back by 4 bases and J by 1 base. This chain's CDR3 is CASSVAGTVSYEQYF. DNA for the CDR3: TGTGCCAGCAGCGTCGCCGGGACAGTATCCTACGAGCAGTACTTC.

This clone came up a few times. CDR3 bases: TGTGCCTGGAGTGTCGAGTTAGCGGGGGGTTTCAGTAATAGAAGCTACACCTTC. It specifies CAWSVELAGGFSNRSYTF. This chain joins TRBV30 and TRBJ1-2, with D possibly matching TRBD1 (5 bases). CDR3 length equals 18 residues. The germline V and J ends were trimmed by 0 bases and 9 bases, with 29 bases remaining between them. CDR1 GTSNPN and CDR2 SVGIG come from the germline V gene (reference sequence).